A single sample gave rise to the 10 T cell receptor beta chains below, sequenced in a study of cytomegalovirus exposure and HLA in healthy donors. The PCR used 60 Vbeta and 13 Jbeta primers. Only in-frame clones appear in the TCRdb table, and some are missing; sequencing was by immunoSEQ multiplex PCR. In the table there are roughly 110,000 clones, under 80% of which are singletons. The sequenced material came from PBMCs. Every receptor here comes from a man between 60 and 75 years old in good health and CMV-seronegative.

The J gene is TRBJ1-2, the V gene TRBV30; 7 nucleotides align to TRBD1. The CDR3 has 14 residues. CDR1 is GTSNPN, CDR2 SVGIG, per germline (reference sequence). With 1 base clipped from V and 8 bases from J, the junction kept 10 bases outside the gene matches. Written as DNA, the CDR3 is TGTGCCTGGAGTGGTTTCGTGGGACAGCAGGGCTACACCTTC. Its protein product is CAWSGFVGQQGYTF.

The chain links TRBV7-2 to TRBJ1-4, with D possibly matching TRBD1 (6 bases). Germline CDR1 reads SGHTA; CDR2 reads FQGNSA. V was cut by 1 base and J by 8 bases, with 14 bases left in between. The CDR3 consists of 15 residues. The CDR3 DNA reads TGTGCCAGCAGCTTAGGGGGGCTATCCGGAGAAAAACTGTTTTTT. This gives the protein CASSLGGLSGEKLFF.

V and J are TRBV6-6 and TRBJ1-4; no definite D call. V was trimmed by 6 bases and J by 8 bases, leaving 13 bases between them. This CDR3 comprises 13 residues. CDR1 is MNHNY, CDR2 SVGAGI, per germline (reference sequence). CDR3 coding DNA: TGTGCCAGCAGCTCCCCGAACGAGGAAAAACTGTTTTTT. It specifies CASSSPNEEKLFF.

The chain carries TRBV28 and TRBJ2-5, with 13 bases fitting TRBD2. Trimming took 5 bases from V and 7 from J; bases not matched to a gene: 10. CDR3 length equals 16 residues. Looked up from germline, CDR1 is MDHEN and CDR2 is SYDVKM. CDR3 nucleotides: TGTGCCAGCAGTACCCCCAGACTAGCGGGGGGTTCGACCCAGTACTTC. Translation: CASSTPRLAGGSTQYF.

V and J are TRBV18 and TRBJ1-2, with 7 positions matching TRBD1. Germline loops: CDR1 KGHSH, CDR2 LQKENI. This CDR3 has 15 residues. The J segment lost 6 bases and the V segment lost 6 bases, leaving 13 bases of the junction unmatched. The DNA of the CDR3 is TGTGCCAGCTCGGCGGGAGGGGGCGCGGTGAATGGCTACACCTTC. This codes for CASSAGGGAVNGYTF.

The J gene is TRBJ2-7, the V gene TRBV5-4; the match to TRBD1 covers 7 bases. J gave up 2 bases and V 4 bases, and 6 bases lay outside the gene matches. Germline V gives CDR1 SGHNT, CDR2 YYREEE (reference sequence). CDR3 length equals 14 residues. The CDR3 bases are TGTGCCAGCAGCCGAGGACAGGAAACCTACGAGCAGTACGTC. It specifies CASSRGQETYEQYV.

This chain connects TRBV5-5 to TRBJ1-2; D remains unclear. CDR1 and CDR2 (germline): SGHKS, YYEKEE (reference sequence). The ends were cut back, 0 bases at V and 4 bases at J, with 13 bases in the middle. The CDR3 length is 15 residues. The DNA for the CDR3 is TGTGCCAGCAGCTTGGACCCTGAGGGCAGCTATGGCTACACCTTC. The encoded protein is CASSLDPEGSYGYTF.

Only a few counts were recorded for this clone. The chain carries TRBV2 and TRBJ1-2; tentative D call: TRBD1 (5 bases). The CDR3 has 15 amino acids. In germline, CDR1 is SNHLY, CDR2 FYNNEI. V gave up 7 bases and J gave up 4 bases, with 19 bases separating them. CDR3 residues: CASTSSGVPTYGYTF. The DNA for the CDR3 is TGTGCCAGCACTTCCTCGGGGGTACCTACCTATGGCTACACCTTC. Full variable domain (remainder filled in from reference TRBV2 and TRBJ1-2): EPEVTQTPSHQVTQMGQEVILRCVPISNHLYFYWYRQILGQKVEFLVSFYNNEISEKSEIFDDQFSVERPDGSNFTLKIRSTKLEDSAMYFCASTSSGVPTYGYTFGSGTRLTVV.

The rearrangement links TRBV5-4 to TRBJ2-1; TRBD2 agrees at 12 bases. CDR1 is SGHNT and CDR2 is YYREEE in the germline V gene (reference sequence). The CDR3 extends over 14 amino acids. Trimming removed 4 bases from V and 14 bases from J; junction bases left unmatched: 10. The DNA of the CDR3 is TGTGCCAGCAGCCGGACCCGGACTAGCGGGGCCGAGTTCTTC. Its protein is CASSRTRTSGAEFF.

V and J are TRBV12-5 and TRBJ2-6; maybe TRBD2 (6 bases). This CDR3 spans 19 amino acids. Germline assignment: CDR1 LGHNT and CDR2 FRNRAP. V lost 0 bases and J 2 bases, leaving 17 bases between the germline ends. CDR3 protein: CASGLVQDGTGPGANVLTF. The CDR3, as DNA: TGTGCTAGTGGTTTGGTACAGGACGGGACTGGGCCTGGGGCCAACGTCCTGACTTTC.